This T cell receptor beta chain was identified during a study of CD39 and CD103 CD8 tumor-infiltrating T cells. General observations from the study: DP TIL clonotypes were rarely found in blood or uninvolved lymph node.

The V end lost 1 base, the J end lost 1 base, and 6 bases lay between the germline ends. Germline loops: CDR1 SGHKS, CDR2 YYEKEE (reference sequence). The CDR3 has 13 amino acids. Each sorted subset gave roughly 8,500 to 110,000 cells for genomic DNA. Clones were read by immunoSEQ multiplex PCR, and TCRdb kept only the in-frame ones, dropping some. The repertoire holds roughly 2,900 clones, with 83% as singletons. As regards this clone: What it binds is unknown.

At sample collection, these patients were off therapy. CD39 and CD103 defined DN, SP and DP subsets of CD3+CD4-CD8+CD45RA- TILs. This sequence joins TRBV5-5 and TRBJ2-7; D uncertain. The receptor was derived from a human donor with head and neck squamous cell carcinoma. The sample comprised CD39- CD103- CD8+ T cells sorted from the tumor. Sample subset: CD103-CD39- double-negative CD45RA- CD8 T cells. In DNA form, the CDR3 reads TGTGCCAGCAGCTTGTTATCGTCCTACGAGCAGTACTTC. Amino acids: CASSLLSSYEQYF.